This TCR beta chain stems from a study of blood T cells in healthy people across ages. General observations from the study: With donor CMV status unknown, expanded clonotype changes were possibly confounded. Without sorted subsets, naive and antigen-experienced compartments could not be conclusively compared.

This clonotype was recorded many times. Its antigen is not known. Then a second PCR, running roughly 7 to 12 cycles, was carried out with a sample-barcoded 5' primer and a J-beta primer mix. MiXCR, run by TCRdb on the 5' RACE reads, gives a single entry per CDR3 protein. This table has 1.5 million or so distinct CDR3 sequences, around 39% appearing once. This CDR3 is built from 13 residues. V gave up 4 bases and J gave up 3 bases, with 10 bases separating them. The germline V gene has CDR1 SNHLY and CDR2 FYNNEI. J is TRBJ2-7 and V is TRBV2, with a tentative D call TRBD1 (5 bases). Sequenced material: blood. The origin of this receptor is a woman under 30 in good health. The CDR3 reads CASSVLQGYEQYF. CDR3 bases: TGTGCCAGCAGTGTGTTGCAGGGCTACGAGCAGTACTTC.